This T cell receptor beta chain appears in the sequencing data of a study of T cell repertoires in cytomegalovirus infection. TCRdb reprocessed the reads with MiXCR, giving one entry per CDR3 protein. Altogether about 190,000 distinct CDR3 sequences are present, 8.5% to 10% being singletons, with the ten largest covering roughly 4.8%. This clonotype has a count of ten or more. Trimming left V 2 bases short and J 3 bases short, with 11 bases between. The germline CDR1 and CDR2 sequences are MNHNS and SASEGT. The CDR3 contains 15 residues. The sequenced sample consisted of PBMCs. This TCR came from a human donor in good health (CMV status not recorded). Some clones in this sample may be carry-over from other donors' samples. This chain links TRBV6-1 with TRBJ2-1, with D hard to call. CDR3 in DNA: TGTGCCAGCAGTGAAAACTCTTTTGACTACAATGAGCAGTTCTTC. Protein product: CASSENSFDYNEQFF.